This T cell receptor (beta chain) was found in a study of CD8+ T cells in alopecia areata. Study context: For treated patients, severity scores reflected the percentage of scalp area affected.

Treatment denoted: oral pan-JAK inhibitor, 5-10 mg twice daily. Extraction and reverse transcription of RNA yielded cDNA as the sequencing template. Measured with immunoSEQ multiplex PCR; TCRdb has only the in-frame clones, and not every one. In the table there are 95,000 to 100,000 clones, roughly two thirds of which are singletons. This clone was seen a single time. The sample consisted of CD8+ T cells sorted from blood, taken at week 4, from a patient treated with tofacitinib. This clonotype was obtained from a human donor with alopecia areata.

The CDR3 DNA reads as TGTGCCAGCAGCAGACGCCGGGACAGGGGTCTCCACGAGCAGTACTTC. Protein product: CASSRRRDRGLHEQYF. This chain connects TRBV7-9 to TRBJ2-7, with TRBD1 identical over 10 bases. The CDR3 length is 16 residues. CDR1 is SEHNR and CDR2 is FQNEAQ in the germline V gene (reference sequence). Unmatched junction bases numbered 12, after V lost 5 bases and J lost 5 bases.